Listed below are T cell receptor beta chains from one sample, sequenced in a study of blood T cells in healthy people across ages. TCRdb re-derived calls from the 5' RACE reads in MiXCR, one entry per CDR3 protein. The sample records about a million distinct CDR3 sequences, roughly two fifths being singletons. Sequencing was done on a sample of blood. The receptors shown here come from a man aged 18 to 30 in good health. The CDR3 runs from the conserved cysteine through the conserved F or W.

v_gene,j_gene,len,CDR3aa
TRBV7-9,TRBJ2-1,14,CASSGTGLYNEQFF
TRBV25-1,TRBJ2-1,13,CASSVRLGNEQFF
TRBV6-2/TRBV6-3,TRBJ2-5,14,CASSEQGTGDTQYF
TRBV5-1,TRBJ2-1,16,CASSLTSGGGLNEQFF
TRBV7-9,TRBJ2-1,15,CASSAVREVYETQFF
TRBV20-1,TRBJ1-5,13,CSAVPLGNQPQHF
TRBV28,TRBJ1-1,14,CASSLDLRVGEAFF
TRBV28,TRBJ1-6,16,CASRPGSPSNNSPLHF
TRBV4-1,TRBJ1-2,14,CASSQGPQNYGYTF
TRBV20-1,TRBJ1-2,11,CSVRLPYGYTF
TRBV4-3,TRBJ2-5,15,CASSQDPRRGETQYF
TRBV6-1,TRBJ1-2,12,CANDGGYYGYTF
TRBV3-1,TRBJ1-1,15,CASSQVYTENTEAFF
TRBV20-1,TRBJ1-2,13,CSARRDREDGYTF
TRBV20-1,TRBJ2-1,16,CSARVMQGASYNEQFF
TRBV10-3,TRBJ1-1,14,CAISESGGRTEAFF
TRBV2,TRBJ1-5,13,CASRRGDRQPQHF
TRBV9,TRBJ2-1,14,CASSVEIPNNEQFF
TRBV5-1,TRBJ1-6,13,CASSPGGDSPLHF
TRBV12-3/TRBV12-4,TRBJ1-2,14,CASSPLDRGHGYTF
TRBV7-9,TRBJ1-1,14,CASSLDIRNTEAFF
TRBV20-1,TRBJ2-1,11,CSAIQGVEQFF
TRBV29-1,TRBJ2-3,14,CSVFVGADFDTQYF
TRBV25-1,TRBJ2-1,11,CASTDDYEQFF
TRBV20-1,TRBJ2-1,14,CSALGGGADHEQFF
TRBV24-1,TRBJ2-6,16,CATSAIEGVGANVLTF
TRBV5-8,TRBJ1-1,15,CASSLSRPVGAEAFF
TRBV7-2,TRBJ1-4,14,CASSWGRTTEKLFF
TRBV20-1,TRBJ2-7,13,CSARGDRIYEQYF
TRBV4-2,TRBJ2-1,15,CASSQRGGGLNEQFF
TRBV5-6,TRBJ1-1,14,CASSRKVRHTEAFF
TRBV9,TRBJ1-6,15,CASSVGGSHNSPLHF
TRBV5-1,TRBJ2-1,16,CASSLETSGMYNEQFF
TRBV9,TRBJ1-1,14,CASSVAGQNTEAFF
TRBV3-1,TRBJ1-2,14,CASSQGTSTYGYTF
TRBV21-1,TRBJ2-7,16,CASSKEPFRETYEQYF
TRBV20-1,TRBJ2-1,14,CSARSIRGINEQFF
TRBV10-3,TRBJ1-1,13,CAIRRQGVSEAFF
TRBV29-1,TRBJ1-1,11,CSVEGTSEAFF
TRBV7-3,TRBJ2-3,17,CASSLTPGQGARDTQYF
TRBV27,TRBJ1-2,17,CASSLLPHLGGRDGYTF
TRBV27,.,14,CASSTTGTGNEQYF
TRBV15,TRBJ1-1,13,CATSRDRGAEAFF
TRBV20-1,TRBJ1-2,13,CSARDTGEHGYTF
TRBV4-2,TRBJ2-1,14,CASSPQGGRSAQFF
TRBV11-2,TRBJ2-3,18,CASSLLRTSGGVRDTQYF
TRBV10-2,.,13,CASGWDASYEQYF
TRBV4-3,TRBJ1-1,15,CASSQEYRASAEAFF
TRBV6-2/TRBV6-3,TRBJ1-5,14,CASSYSGGTKPQHF
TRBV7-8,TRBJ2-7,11,CASSFNVEQYF
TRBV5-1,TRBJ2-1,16,CASSEVAGGSYNEQFF
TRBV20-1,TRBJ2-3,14,CSAKAGGGGGTQYF
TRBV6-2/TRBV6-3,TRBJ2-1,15,CASSYFGGMSNEQFF
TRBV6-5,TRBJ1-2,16,CASSPLRDRGFKGYTF
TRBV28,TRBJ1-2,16,CASSLSRTGGGPGYTF
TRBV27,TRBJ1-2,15,CASSLQGAGGYGYTF
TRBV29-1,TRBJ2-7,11,CSVIQSYEQYF
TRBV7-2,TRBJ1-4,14,CASSLVRGNEKLFF
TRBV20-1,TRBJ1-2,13,CSAREAGGHGYTF
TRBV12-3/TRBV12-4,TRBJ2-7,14,CASSNDRSSYEQYF